This T cell receptor (beta chain) appears in the sequencing data of a study of blood T cell repertoires in COVID-19. Overall study: The study drew acute and convalescent COVID-19 samples from the United States, Italy and Spain. PBMCs, B-cell-depleted T cells, or T cells provided the cDNA or gDNA that made up the material.

Germline values: CDR1 SQVTM, CDR2 ANQGSEA. The CDR3 loop spans 12 amino acids. With 7 bases removed from V and 0 bases from J, the gap between germline ends came to 9 bases. Original processing methods: Estimation of nucleated cell counts was performed using reference gene primer amplification. TCRdb keeps only in-frame clones here, not all; method: immunoSEQ multiplex PCR. That table is the source of V, J and clone size, and D and trimming were worked out from the DNA. The sample gives under 350,000 clones, about 89% of which show up once; approximately 4.3% is in the top ten. The specimen sequenced was peripheral blood. This TCR was sampled from a man between 40 and 49 years old with acute or convalescent COVID-19. The chain is built from TRBV29-1 and TRBJ1-1; D may be TRBD1 (5 bases). In nucleotides, the CDR3 is TGCAGCGCCAGGGTCCTGAACACTGAAGCTTTCTTT. This sequence encodes CSARVLNTEAFF.